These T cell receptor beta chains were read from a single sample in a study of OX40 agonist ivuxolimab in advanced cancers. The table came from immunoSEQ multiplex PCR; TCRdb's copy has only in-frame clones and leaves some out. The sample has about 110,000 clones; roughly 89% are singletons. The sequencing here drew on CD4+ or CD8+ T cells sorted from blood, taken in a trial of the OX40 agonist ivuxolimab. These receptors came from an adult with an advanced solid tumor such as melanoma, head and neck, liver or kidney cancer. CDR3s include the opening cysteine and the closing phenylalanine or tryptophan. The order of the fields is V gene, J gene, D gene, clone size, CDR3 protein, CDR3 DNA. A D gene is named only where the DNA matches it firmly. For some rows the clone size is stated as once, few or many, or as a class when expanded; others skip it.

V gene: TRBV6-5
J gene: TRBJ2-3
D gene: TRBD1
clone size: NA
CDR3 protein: CASSSGTGTLDTQYF
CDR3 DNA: TGTGCCAGCAGCTCAGGGACAGGGACACTCGATACGCAGTATTTT

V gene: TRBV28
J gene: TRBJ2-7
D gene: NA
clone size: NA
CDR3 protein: CASSLYGGADSSYEQYF
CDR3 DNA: TGTGCCAGCAGTTTGTATGGGGGGGCAGACAGCTCCTACGAGCAGTACTTC

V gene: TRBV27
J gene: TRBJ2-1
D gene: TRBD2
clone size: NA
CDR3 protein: CASSELAGGKNEQFF
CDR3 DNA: TGTGCCAGCAGTGAACTAGCGGGAGGAAAAAATGAGCAGTTCTTC

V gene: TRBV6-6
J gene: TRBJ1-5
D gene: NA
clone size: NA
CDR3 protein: CASSYSSNQPQHF
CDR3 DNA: TGTGCCAGCAGTTACTCGTCCAATCAGCCCCAGCATTTT

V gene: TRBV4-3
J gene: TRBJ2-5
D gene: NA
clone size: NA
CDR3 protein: CASSQEVPSGPSPETQYF
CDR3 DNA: TGCGCCAGCAGCCAAGAAGTGCCATCCGGCCCCTCTCCGGAGACCCAGTACTTC

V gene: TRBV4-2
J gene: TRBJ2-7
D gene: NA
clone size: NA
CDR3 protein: CASSQEGEPSYEQYF
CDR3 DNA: TGTGCCAGCAGCCAAGAGGGGGAGCCATCCTACGAGCAGTACTTC

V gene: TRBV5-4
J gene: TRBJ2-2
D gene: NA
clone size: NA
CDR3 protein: CASSQGGSLNTGELFF
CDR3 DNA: TGTGCCAGCAGCCAAGGGGGTAGCTTAAACACCGGGGAGCTGTTTTTT

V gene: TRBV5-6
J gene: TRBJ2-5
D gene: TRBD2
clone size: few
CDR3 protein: CASSLVTSGRGETQYF
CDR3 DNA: TGTGCCAGCAGCTTGGTGACTAGCGGGAGAGGAGAGACCCAGTACTTC

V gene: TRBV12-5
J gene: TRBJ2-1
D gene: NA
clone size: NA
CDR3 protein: CASAFGGGPYNEQFF
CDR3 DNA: TGTGCTAGTGCCTTCGGAGGGGGACCCTACAATGAGCAGTTCTTC

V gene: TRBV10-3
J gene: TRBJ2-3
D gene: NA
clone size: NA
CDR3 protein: CAISDAGSITDTQYF
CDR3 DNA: TGTGCCATCAGTGATGCCGGGAGCATCACAGATACGCAGTATTTT

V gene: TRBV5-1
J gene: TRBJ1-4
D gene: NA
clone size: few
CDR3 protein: CASSLNPTNEKLFF
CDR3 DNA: TGCGCCAGCAGCTTGAATCCAACTAATGAAAAACTGTTTTTT

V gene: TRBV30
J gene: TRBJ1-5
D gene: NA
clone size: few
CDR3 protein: CAWTAVDSNQPQHF
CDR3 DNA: TGTGCCTGGACCGCCGTGGATAGCAATCAGCCCCAGCATTTT

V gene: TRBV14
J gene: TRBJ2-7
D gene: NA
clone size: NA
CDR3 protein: CASSQSGTSYEQYF
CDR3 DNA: TGTGCCAGCAGCCAGTCCGGGACATCCTACGAGCAGTACTTC

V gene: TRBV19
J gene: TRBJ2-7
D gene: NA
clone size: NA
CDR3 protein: CASSISQGTYEQYF
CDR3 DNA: TGTGCCAGTAGTATTTCCCAGGGAACCTACGAGCAGTACTTC

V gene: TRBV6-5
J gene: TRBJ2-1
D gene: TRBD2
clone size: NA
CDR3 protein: CASSILAGEGYEQFF
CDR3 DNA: TGTGCCAGCAGCATACTAGCGGGGGAAGGCTATGAGCAGTTCTTC

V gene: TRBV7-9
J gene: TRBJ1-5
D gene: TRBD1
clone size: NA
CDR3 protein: CASSSGQGGQPQHF
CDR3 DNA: TGTGCCAGCAGCTCGGGACAGGGAGGGCAGCCCCAGCATTTT